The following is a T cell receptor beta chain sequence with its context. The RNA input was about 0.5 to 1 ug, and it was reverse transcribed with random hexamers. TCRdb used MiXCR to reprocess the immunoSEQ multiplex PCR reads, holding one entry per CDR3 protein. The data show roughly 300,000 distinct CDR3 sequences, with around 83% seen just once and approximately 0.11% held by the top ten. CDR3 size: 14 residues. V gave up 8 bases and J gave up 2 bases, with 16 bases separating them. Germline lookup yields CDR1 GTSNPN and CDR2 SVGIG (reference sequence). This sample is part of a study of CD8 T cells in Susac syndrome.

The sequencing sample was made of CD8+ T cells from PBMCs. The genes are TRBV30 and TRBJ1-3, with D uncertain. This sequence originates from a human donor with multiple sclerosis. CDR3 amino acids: CAGVFRETGNTIYF. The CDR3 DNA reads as TGTGCCGGGGTCTTCCGGGAGACTGGAAACACCATATATTTT.